This T cell receptor (beta chain) was profiled in a study of identifying expanded T cells in peripheral blood. Overall study results and limits: Clone count variance between roughly 2-week samples rose with total template count.

Concerning this clone: Its specificity is not known.

Generated by immunoSEQ multiplex PCR, the TCRdb table keeps only in-frame clones and is missing some. The sample records 75,000 to 95,000 clones, 75% to 90% being singletons. The CDR3 spans 13 residues. CDR1 MNHEY and CDR2 SVGAGI come from the germline V gene. V lost 6 bases, J lost 6 bases, and 14 bases lay in between. This receptor was identified in a person aged 18 to 75 in good health. This sequence joins TRBV6-5 and TRBJ1-1; D may be TRBD1 (5 bases). The sequenced material came from blood. The CDR3: CASSRDSTSEAFF. DNA of the CDR3: TGTGCCAGCAGCCGAGACAGCACTTCTGAAGCTTTCTTT.